The table lists the clone carrying this T cell receptor (beta chain) with many counts. Germline V CDR1 and CDR2: DFQATT, SNEGSKA (reference sequence). The CDR3 sequence is 13 residues long. Trimming pared 0 bases from V and 2 bases from J, leaving 7 bases between. These data come from a study of spatial heterogeneity in lung cancer. One entry per CDR3 protein, called by TCRdb with MiXCR from the 5' RACE reads. The sample shows more than 35,000 distinct CDR3 sequences, around 5.5% of them seen only once. Time point in this sample: sample taken at primary tumor resection. Unsorted whole RNA of tumor, nontumor lung or frozen PBMC was sequenced.

V gene TRBV20-1 combines with J gene TRBJ1-2; D call uncertain. The sample here was PBMCs, taken at surgery. This TCR came from a female donor with early-stage non-small cell lung cancer. DNA of the CDR3: TGCAGTGCTAGAGAAAGCTTAAACTATGGCTACACCTTC. Translating gives CSARESLNYGYTF.